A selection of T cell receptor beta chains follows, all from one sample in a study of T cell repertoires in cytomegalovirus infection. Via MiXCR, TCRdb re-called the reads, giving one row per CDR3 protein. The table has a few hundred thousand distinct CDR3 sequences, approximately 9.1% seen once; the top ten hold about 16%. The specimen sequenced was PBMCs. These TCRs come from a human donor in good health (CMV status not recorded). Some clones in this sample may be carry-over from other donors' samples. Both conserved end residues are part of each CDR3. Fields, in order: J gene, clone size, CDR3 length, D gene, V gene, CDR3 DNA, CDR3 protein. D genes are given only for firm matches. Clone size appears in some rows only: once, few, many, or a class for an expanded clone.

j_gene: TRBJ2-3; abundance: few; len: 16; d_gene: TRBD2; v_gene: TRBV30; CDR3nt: TGTGCCTGGAGCCGGCTAGCGGGGGGCACCCCAGATACGCAGTATTTT; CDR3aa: CAWSRLAGGTPDTQYF
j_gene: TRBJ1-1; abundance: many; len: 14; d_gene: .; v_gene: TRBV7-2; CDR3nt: TGTGCCAGCAGAAGAGGACCCGTGAACACTGAAGCTTTCTTT; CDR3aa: CASRRGPVNTEAFF
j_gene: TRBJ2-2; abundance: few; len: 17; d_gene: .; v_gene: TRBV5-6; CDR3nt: TGTGCCAGCAGCCCCCTTTGGCAGATCGCGAACACCGGGGAGCTGTTTTTT; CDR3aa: CASSPLWQIANTGELFF
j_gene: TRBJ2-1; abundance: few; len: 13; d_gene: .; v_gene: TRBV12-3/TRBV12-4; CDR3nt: TGTGCCAGCAGTCAGCCTACCAAAAATGAGCAGTTCTTC; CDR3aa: CASSQPTKNEQFF
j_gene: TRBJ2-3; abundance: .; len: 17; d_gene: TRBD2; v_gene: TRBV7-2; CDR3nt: TGTGCCAGCAGCTTAGCAAGACTAGCGGGAGCGGGAGATACGCAGTATTTT; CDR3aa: CASSLARLAGAGDTQYF
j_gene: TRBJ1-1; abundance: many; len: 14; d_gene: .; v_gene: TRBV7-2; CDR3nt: TGTGCCAGCAGCTTAATCGGGGGGGTAGGAAAAGCTTTCTTT; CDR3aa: CASSLIGGVGKAFF
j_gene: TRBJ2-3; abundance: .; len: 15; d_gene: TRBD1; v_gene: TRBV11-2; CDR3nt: TGTGCCAGCAGCGGGAGGACAGGGACCGCAGATACGCAGTATTTT; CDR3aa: CASSGRTGTADTQYF
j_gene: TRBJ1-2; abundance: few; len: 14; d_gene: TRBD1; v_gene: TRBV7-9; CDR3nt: TGTGCCAGCAGCTTGGGCACTGGGACAGATGGCTACACCTTC; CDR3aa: CASSLGTGTDGYTF
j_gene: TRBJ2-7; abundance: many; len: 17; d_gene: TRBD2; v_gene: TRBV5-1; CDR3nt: TGCGCCAGCAGCTACGGGGTCCGTCGGGAGGAGGTCTACGAGCAGTACTTC; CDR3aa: CASSYGVRREEVYEQYF
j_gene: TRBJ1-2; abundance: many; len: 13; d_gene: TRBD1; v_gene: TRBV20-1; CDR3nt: TGCAGTGCTAGAGATCGGACAGGGGGTGGCTACACCTTC; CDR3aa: CSARDRTGGGYTF
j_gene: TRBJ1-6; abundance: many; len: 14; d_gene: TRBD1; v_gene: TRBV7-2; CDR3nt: TGTGCCAGCAGCTTCCGACAGGGAGGCTCACCCCTCCACTTT; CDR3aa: CASSFRQGGSPLHF
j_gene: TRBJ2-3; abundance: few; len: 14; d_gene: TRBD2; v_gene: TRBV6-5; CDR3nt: TGTGCCAGCAGTGCTGGACTAGCAAGCGATACGCAGTATTTT; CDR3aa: CASSAGLASDTQYF
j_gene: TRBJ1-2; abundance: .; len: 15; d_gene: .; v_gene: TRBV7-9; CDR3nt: TGTGCCAGCAGCCGTGAAGTCGGCGGGACCTATGGCTACACCTTC; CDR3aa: CASSREVGGTYGYTF
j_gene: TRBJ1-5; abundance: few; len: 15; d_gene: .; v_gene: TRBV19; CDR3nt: TGTGCCAGTAGTATGAGGGGACTCGGCAATCAGCCCCAGCATTTT; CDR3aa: CASSMRGLGNQPQHF
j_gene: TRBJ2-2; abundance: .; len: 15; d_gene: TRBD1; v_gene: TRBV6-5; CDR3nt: TGTGCCAGCAGTCCGACAGGGGGCCGTTCCGGGGAGCTGTTTTTT; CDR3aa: CASSPTGGRSGELFF
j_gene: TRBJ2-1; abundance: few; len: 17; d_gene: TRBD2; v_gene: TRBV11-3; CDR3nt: TGTGCCAGCAGCTTAGTAGGTAGCGGGCCAAACTACAATGAGCAGTTCTTC; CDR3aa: CASSLVGSGPNYNEQFF
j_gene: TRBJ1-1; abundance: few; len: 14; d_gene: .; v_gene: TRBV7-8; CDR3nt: TGTGCCAGCAGCTTACTTGTCGTTGTATCTGAAGCTTTCTTT; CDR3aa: CASSLLVVVSEAFF
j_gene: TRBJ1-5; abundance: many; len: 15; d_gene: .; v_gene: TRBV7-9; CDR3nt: TGTGCCAGCAGCCCGAGAGGGGGGCGCAATCAGCCCCAGCATTTT; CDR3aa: CASSPRGGRNQPQHF
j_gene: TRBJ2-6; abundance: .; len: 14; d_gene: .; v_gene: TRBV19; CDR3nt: TGTGCCAGTAGTATACGGTCTGGGGCCAACGTCCTGACTTTC; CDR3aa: CASSIRSGANVLTF
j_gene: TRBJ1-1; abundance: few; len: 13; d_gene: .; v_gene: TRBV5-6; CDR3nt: TGTGCCAGCGTAAAGGGGGGTGGAACTGAAGCTTTCTTT; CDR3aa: CASVKGGGTEAFF
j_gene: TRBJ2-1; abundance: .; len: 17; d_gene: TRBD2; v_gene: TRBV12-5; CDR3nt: TGTGCTAGTGGTTTGGGTCGGACTAGCGTATTCTACAATGAGCAGTTCTTC; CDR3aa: CASGLGRTSVFYNEQFF
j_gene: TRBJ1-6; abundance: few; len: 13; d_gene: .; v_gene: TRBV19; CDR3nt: TGTGCCAGTACAGCCCAGGGCGATTCACCCCTCCACTTT; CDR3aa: CASTAQGDSPLHF